The 13 T cell receptor beta chains below come from one sample, sequenced in a study of T cells in Graves' hyperthyroidism and ophthalmopathy. Amplification of TCR beta CDR3 regions was performed using RNA transcripts as template. The HTBI primer set was used in a first-round RT-PCR of the TCR CDR3. TCRdb independently ran MiXCR on the multiplex PCR reads; one entry per CDR3 protein. The sample consists of some 550,000 distinct CDR3 sequences, approximately 15% of them appearing once. The sequenced sample consisted of blood. The receptor set was obtained from a woman aged 40 to 49 with Graves' ophthalmopathy.

The V call is TRBV20-1, the J call TRBJ2-1; D is unclear. This CDR3 comprises 13 residues. Trimming shortened V by 4 bases and J by 4 bases, and 11 bases separated the two germline ends. CDR1 DFQATT and CDR2 SNEGSKA come from the germline V gene (reference sequence). CDR3 loop: CSAKSAEYNEQFF. DNA for the CDR3: TGCAGTGCTAAGTCGGCAGAATACAATGAGCAGTTCTTC.

The sample holds a few counts of this clonotype. The chain carries TRBV20-1 and TRBJ2-3, with D maybe TRBD2 (6 bases). The V end was cut by 8 bases, the J end by 3 bases, with 12 bases between. Germline CDR1 and CDR2: DFQATT and SNEGSKA (reference sequence). The CDR3 length is 12 residues. The CDR3 loop reads CSTRRGTDTQYF. As DNA, the CDR3 is TGCAGTACTCGGCGGGGAACAGATACGCAGTATTTT.

This clonotype was seen a handful of times. Written as DNA, the CDR3 is TGTGCCAGCAGTCAACCGGGACTAGCGGGAATGGTGGCGCAGTATTTT. Its protein is CASSQPGLAGMVAQYF. This chain links TRBV6-1 with TRBJ2-3; 13 nucleotides match TRBD2. Germline loops: CDR1 MNHNS, CDR2 SASEGT. The CDR3 covers 16 residues. Trimming at V came to 5 bases and at J to 10 bases, leaving 12 bases not matched to a gene.

There are a few counts of this clonotype. The chain recombines TRBV13 with TRBJ2-7; TRBD1 aligns across 10 bases. The V segment lost 6 bases and the J segment 5 bases; nucleotides outside the gene matches: 10. The germline gives CDR1 PRHDT, CDR2 FYEKMQ (reference sequence). The CDR3 is 15 amino acids. Here the CDR3 reads CASSSTGTGANEQYF. In DNA form, the CDR3 reads TGTGCCAGCAGTTCAACCGGGACAGGGGCTAACGAGCAGTACTTC.

This clonotype was counted at least ten times. The V gene is TRBV30, the J gene TRBJ2-5; tentatively, D is TRBD1 (5 bases). The CDR3 has 11 amino acids. Deletions cut 5 bases from V and 5 bases from J, with 9 bases between. CDR1 and CDR2 (germline): GTSNPN, SVGIG (reference sequence). The CDR3 DNA reads as TGTGCCTGGGGCAAGGGGGAGACCCAGTACTTC. Encoded protein: CAWGKGETQYF.

This clonotype was counted only a few times. J is TRBJ1-6 and V is TRBV6-1; D possibly corresponds to TRBD1 (5 bases). The CDR3 extends over 12 amino acids. Germline values: CDR1 MNHNS, CDR2 SASEGT. The V end lost 9 bases, the J end lost 6 bases, and 9 bases lay between the germline ends. The CDR3 region has the DNA TGTGCCAGGAGGCAGGGTAATTCACCCCTCCACTTT. Translation: CARRQGNSPLHF.

This clonotype occurred many times. V is TRBV12-3 or TRBV12-4 and J is TRBJ2-7, with D perhaps matching TRBD2 (5 bases). The CDR3 is 14 residues long. Trimming stripped 1 base from V and 6 bases from J, with 13 bases between. In DNA, the CDR3 is TGTGCCAGCAGTTTAGGTTTAGCGCGTGGCGAGCAGTACTTC. Translation gives CASSLGLARGEQYF.

V usage is TRBV27 and J usage is TRBJ2-3; D unresolved. Trimming took off 3 bases at V and 2 bases at J, with 12 bases between the two ends. Looked up from germline, CDR1 is MNHEY and CDR2 is SMNVEV (reference sequence). The CDR3 covers 15 residues. The CDR3 loop is CASSFGGYPTDTQYF. CDR3 in DNA: TGTGCCAGCAGTTTCGGCGGTTACCCCACAGATACGCAGTATTTT.

This chain links TRBV2 with TRBJ2-7, with 11 positions matching TRBD2. Germline V lookup: CDR1 SNHLY, CDR2 FYNNEI. Germline trimming cut 6 bases from V and 4 bases from J; bases unmatched to any gene: 5. This CDR3 is built from 14 residues. CDR3 nucleotides: TGTGCCAGCAGGCGCGGGACTAGCGGATACGAGCAGTACTTC. Translation: CASRRGTSGYEQYF.

The CDR3 sequence: CSARGTPNTGELFF. As DNA, the CDR3 is TGCAGTGCTAGAGGGACTCCCAACACCGGGGAGCTGTTTTTT. J is TRBJ2-2 and V is TRBV20-1, with D maybe TRBD2 (5 bases). Germline CDR1 reads DFQATT; CDR2 reads SNEGSKA (reference sequence). V lost 1 base to trimming and J lost 2 bases, with 8 bases between them. The CDR3 contains 14 residues.

This chain's CDR3 is CASGNRGYYYGYTF. CDR3 bases: TGTGCCAGCGGAAACAGGGGGTACTACTATGGCTACACCTTC. V and J are TRBV6-1 and TRBJ1-2; 8 bases are a match to TRBD1. The V gene end was trimmed by 8 bases and the J gene end by 3 bases; junction bases not matched to a gene: 8. This CDR3 contains 14 residues. Germline CDR1 is MNHNS and CDR2 is SASEGT.

This clonotype has ten or more counts. The V and J genes are TRBV3-1 and TRBJ1-5; no definite D call. Trimming left V 1 base short and J 5 bases short, with 9 bases between. Germline loops: CDR1 LGHDT, CDR2 YNNKEL (reference sequence). CDR3 size: 14 residues. CDR3 loop: CASSQGLGYQPQHF. The CDR3 DNA sequence: TGTGCCAGCAGCCAAGGTCTAGGTTATCAGCCCCAGCATTTT.

This clonotype was observed a few times. CDR3 nucleotide sequence: TGTGCCAGTAACCTACTAAGGGGGAGCAATCAGCCCCAGCATTTT. This encodes CASNLLRGSNQPQHF. The genes are TRBV19 and TRBJ1-5, with D perhaps TRBD1 (6 bases). Germline assignment: CDR1 LNHDA and CDR2 SQIVND (reference sequence). The CDR3 has 15 amino acids. V gave up 7 bases and J gave up 1 base, with 14 bases separating them.